These 30 T cell receptor beta chains were all obtained from the same sample, sequenced in a study of cytomegalovirus exposure and HLA in healthy donors. Researchers ran the PCR with 60 Vbeta and 13 Jbeta primers. Clones were sequenced by immunoSEQ multiplex PCR, and TCRdb holds only the in-frame ones, with some missing. The sample consists of about 200,000 clones, more than 9.5% of them appearing once. Sequencing used PBMCs. The receptors were sampled from a man aged 50 to 60 in good health and CMV-seropositive.

The table lists this clone with a few counts. The chain couples TRBV27 to TRBJ2-5; TRBD1 is a possible D gene (7 bases). Deletions cut 3 bases from V and 4 bases from J, with 12 bases between. The length of the CDR3 is 14 residues. CDR1 and CDR2 from the germline V gene are MNHEY and SMNVEV (reference sequence). The CDR3 here is CASSFDREAETQYF. CDR3 in DNA: TGTGCCAGCAGTTTTGACAGGGAGGCAGAGACCCAGTACTTC.

The chain is built from TRBV5-5 and TRBJ1-2; D ambiguous. Germline CDR1 is SGHKS and CDR2 is YYEKEE (reference sequence). The CDR3 sequence is 15 residues long. Trimming took off 0 bases at V and 5 bases at J, with 14 bases between the two ends. The CDR3 loop is CASSLAVEGLYGYTF. The CDR3 DNA reads TGTGCCAGCAGCTTGGCCGTCGAAGGACTGTATGGCTACACCTTC.

The chain combines TRBV4-2 with TRBJ2-2, with 9 bases identical to TRBD1. Losses at the gene ends were 2 bases for V and 4 bases for J; bases not matched to a gene: 8. Per germline, CDR1 LGHNA and CDR2 YNFKEQ. This CDR3 has 17 amino acids. The chain's CDR3 is CASSQRRDRVGTGELFF. The CDR3 coding sequence is TGTGCCAGCAGCCAACGCCGGGACAGGGTGGGCACCGGGGAGCTGTTTTTT.

In its sample, this clone was seen many times. The chain has TRBV5-1 and TRBJ1-1; weak D call: TRBD1 (6 bases). V lost 0 bases to trimming and J lost 8 bases, with 8 bases between them. Germline V lookup: CDR1 SGHRS, CDR2 YFSETQ. The CDR3 has 12 amino acids. The CDR3 region is CASSLGRGEAFF. DNA for the CDR3: TGCGCCAGCAGCTTGGGCAGGGGCGAAGCTTTCTTT.

Ten or more counts support this clone. V and J are TRBV29-1 and TRBJ2-1, with 12 bases lining up with TRBD2. With V trimmed by 1 base and J by 7 bases, 14 bases remained unmatched. The CDR3 covers 18 residues. Germline V gene data show CDR1 as SQVTM and CDR2 as ANQGSEA. In nucleotides, the CDR3 is TGCAGCGTTGAAGGAGTATGGCCTAGCGGGGGGGATGGAAATGAGCAGTTCTTC. Translated: CSVEGVWPSGGDGNEQFF.

To note about this clone: The sample carries other DNA sequences with the same CDR3. Here the CDR3 DNA reads TGTGCCAGCAGCCTCCGGGGAGAGACCCAGTACTTC. It codes for CASSLRGETQYF. The chain joins TRBV6-5 to TRBJ2-5; D perhaps matches TRBD2 (5 bases). V was shortened by 6 bases and J by 4 bases, with 9 bases between the two germline ends. The germline CDR1 and CDR2 sequences are MNHEY and SVGAGI. The CDR3 is 12 residues long.

The rearrangement links TRBV11-3 to TRBJ2-5, with 8 bases lining up with TRBD2. The CDR3 runs to 15 residues. V trimming: 5 bases; J trimming: 5 bases; junction bases outside the gene matches: 10. Germline values: CDR1 SGHNT, CDR2 YENEEA. The CDR3 here is CASSQRYPGGETQYF. The CDR3 coding sequence is TGTGCCAGCAGCCAAAGGTACCCGGGAGGGGAGACCCAGTACTTC. The whole variable domain, remainder taken from reference TRBV11-3 and TRBJ2-5, is EAGVVQSPRYKIIEKKQPVAFWCNPISGHNTLYWYLQNLGQGPELLIRYENEEAVDDSQLPKDRFSAERLKGVDSTLKIQPAELGDSAVYLCASSQRYPGGETQYFGPGTRLLVL.

The sample holds a few counts of this clone. The rearrangement joins TRBV7-9 to TRBJ2-1; D is ambiguous. The germline V and J ends were trimmed by 1 base and 8 bases, with 6 bases remaining between them. The CDR3 has 12 amino acids. The germline gives CDR1 SEHNR, CDR2 FQNEAQ (reference sequence). The CDR3 DNA is TGTGCCAGCAGCTTAGTGTTCGATGAGCAGTTCTTC. Translation: CASSLVFDEQFF.

The table lists this clone with a few counts. The rearrangement joins TRBV6-5 to TRBJ1-3; D uncertain. Germline V gene data show CDR1 as MNHEY and CDR2 as SVGAGI. V was cut by 5 bases and J by 7 bases, with 15 bases left in between. The CDR3 spans 14 residues. The CDR3 sequence: CASSPTRAGNTIYF. Written as DNA, the CDR3 is TGTGCCAGCAGTCCCACGAGAGCGGGGAACACCATATATTTT.

The chain recombines TRBV5-6 with TRBJ1-2, with unresolved D. Germline CDR1 is SGHDT and CDR2 is YYEEEE. The CDR3 consists of 12 residues. Trimming left V 1 base short and J 7 bases short, with 8 bases between. The CDR3: CASSLNRVGYTF. CDR3 in DNA: TGTGCCAGCAGCTTGAATCGTGTTGGCTACACCTTC.

J is TRBJ2-3 and V is TRBV11-2; a weak D match, TRBD1 (6 bases). Looked up from germline, CDR1 is SGHAT and CDR2 is FQNNGV. Deletions cut 6 bases from V and 2 bases from J, with 15 bases between. This CDR3 spans 15 amino acids. The CDR3 region has the DNA TGTGCCAGCAGAAGGGTAACAGGGCTCACAGATACGCAGTATTTT. Amino acid sequence: CASRRVTGLTDTQYF.

The gene calls are TRBV2 and TRBJ2-6; D might be TRBD1 (6 bases). V was clipped by 2 bases and J by 4 bases, with 12 bases between them. The CDR3 covers 16 residues. Germline CDR1 and CDR2: SNHLY and FYNNEI. CDR3 nucleotide sequence: TGTGCCAGCAGTGAACACAGGGTTTCCGGGGCCAACGTCCTGACTTTC. The encoded protein is CASSEHRVSGANVLTF.

This clone has a handful of counts. The CDR3 here is CASSIVGLGQPNTGELFF. The CDR3 nucleotides read TGTGCCAGTAGTATAGTGGGTTTGGGACAGCCGAACACCGGGGAGCTGTTTTTT. The chain has TRBV19 and TRBJ2-2; 7 bases agree with TRBD1. The ends lost 1 base at V and 0 bases at J; junction bases unmatched: 8. Germline V gene sequence: CDR1 LNHDA, CDR2 SQIVND (reference sequence). This CDR3 is 18 amino acids long.

V gene TRBV9 combines with J gene TRBJ1-1; D uncertain. The germline V gene encodes CDR1 SGDLS and CDR2 YYNGEE. The germline V and J ends were trimmed by 7 bases and 5 bases, with 15 bases remaining between them. The CDR3 consists of 13 residues. The CDR3 DNA follows: TGTGCCAGCGGAGCTTGGTCGGGAACTGAAGCTTTCTTT. Translated: CASGAWSGTEAFF.

This sequence joins TRBV5-1 and TRBJ1-1, with TRBD1 matching over 8 bases. Trimming took 4 bases from V and 6 from J; bases not matched to a gene: 5. In germline, CDR1 is SGHRS, CDR2 YFSETQ. CDR3 length: 13 amino acids. In nucleotides, the CDR3 is TGCGCCAGCAGCCCGGACAGGGTAGCTGAAGCTTTCTTT. The encoded protein is CASSPDRVAEAFF.

The chain couples TRBV7-2 to TRBJ1-1; 8 bases match TRBD1. Germline values: CDR1 SGHTA, CDR2 FQGNSA. V was pared by 4 bases and J by 0 bases, with 7 bases of the junction left unmatched. The length of the CDR3 is 16 residues. This chain's CDR3 is CASSWRAGGLNTEAFF. CDR3 DNA: TGTGCCAGCAGCTGGAGGGCAGGGGGCTTGAACACTGAAGCTTTCTTT. Full variable domain (rest looked up from reference TRBV7-2 and TRBJ1-1): GAGVSQSPSNKVTEKGKDVELRCDPISGHTALYWYRQSLGQGLEFLIYFQGNSAPDKSGLPSDRFSAERTGGSVSTLTIQRTQQEDSAVYLCASSWRAGGLNTEAFFGQGTRLTVV.

The V and J genes are TRBV19 and TRBJ1-6; D is possibly TRBD1 (6 bases). The V gene's germline CDR1 is LNHDA and CDR2 SQIVND (reference sequence). The CDR3 extends over 13 amino acids. Trimming pared 6 bases from V and 6 bases from J, leaving 9 bases between. Written as DNA, the CDR3 is TGTGCCAGTAGGGACAGCTTTAATTCACCCCTCCACTTT. Amino acid sequence: CASRDSFNSPLHF.

The chain uses TRBV11-2 and TRBJ1-5; D is unclear. The CDR3 is made up of 13 amino acids. The germline V gene has CDR1 SGHAT and CDR2 FQNNGV. The V end was cut by 0 bases, the J end by 7 bases, with 7 bases between. This chain's CDR3 is CASSLDLRQPQHF. DNA for the CDR3: TGTGCCAGCAGCTTAGATCTGAGACAGCCCCAGCATTTT.

This rearrangement joins TRBV18 to TRBJ1-1, with a weak D call TRBD1 (5 bases). CDR1 and CDR2 (germline): KGHSH, LQKENI. V was clipped by 3 bases and J by 1 base, with 15 bases between them. CDR3 length: 16 amino acids. CDR3 coding DNA: TGTGCCAGCTCACCCCTAAATACCGGACAGAACACTGAAGCTTTCTTT. This translates into CASSPLNTGQNTEAFF.

The V and J genes are TRBV7-3 and TRBJ2-5; D gene unclear. V lost 5 bases and J 4 bases, leaving 11 bases between the germline ends. The CDR3 runs 13 residues. Germline V gene lookup returns CDR1 SGHTA and CDR2 FQGTGA. The DNA of the CDR3 is TGTGCCAGCAGCCCCTATCCGGGAGAGACCCAGTACTTC. Translation gives CASSPYPGETQYF.

This sequence joins TRBV4-2 and TRBJ1-5; D is ambiguous. This CDR3 has 16 residues. The germline V gene has CDR1 LGHNA and CDR2 YNFKEQ. Trimming removed 1 base at V and 0 bases at J, with 10 bases between. This CDR3 reads CASSQVAGNSNQPQHF. In nucleotides, the CDR3 is TGTGCCAGCAGCCAAGTGGCAGGCAATAGCAATCAGCCCCAGCATTTT.

In its sample, this clone was seen a few times. This chain uses TRBV19 with TRBJ2-4, with TRBD1 identical over 8 bases. The CDR3 spans 18 residues. Trimming removed 2 bases from V and 1 base from J; junction bases left unmatched: 10. The V gene's germline CDR1 is LNHDA and CDR2 SQIVND (reference sequence). The CDR3 is CASSISGVQGAAKNIQYF. The CDR3 DNA reads as TGTGCCAGTAGTATATCAGGAGTGCAGGGGGCGGCCAAAAACATTCAGTACTTC.

The gene calls are TRBV14 and TRBJ2-1; TRBD1 matches 9 bases. V dropped 3 bases and J dropped 7; count of bases not matched to a gene: 10. This CDR3 comprises 16 residues. Germline CDR1 is SGHDN and CDR2 is FVKESK. The CDR3 is CASSHKQGAYWNEQFF. The CDR3, as DNA: TGTGCCAGCAGCCACAAACAGGGGGCGTATTGGAATGAGCAGTTCTTC.

This clone was found a few times. The gene calls are TRBV4-2 and TRBJ1-2, with 11 nucleotides matching TRBD1. V trimming: 0 bases; J trimming: 7 bases; junction bases outside the gene matches: 4. The CDR3 contains 15 residues. The germline V gene encodes CDR1 LGHNA and CDR2 YNFKEQ. The CDR3 is CASSQDRGTGGGYTF. As DNA, the CDR3 is TGTGCCAGCAGCCAAGATAGGGGGACAGGGGGTGGCTACACCTTC.

This clone was seen only a few times. The chain links TRBV13 to TRBJ2-5; D possibly corresponds to TRBD2 (6 bases). Trimming cost V 5 bases and J 5 bases, with 9 bases left between them. Germline assignment: CDR1 PRHDT and CDR2 FYEKMQ (reference sequence). The CDR3 totals 12 residues. The CDR3 bases are TGTGCCAGCAGCCCAGGGAGGGAGACCCAGTACTTC. Translated: CASSPGRETQYF.

This chain uses TRBV28 with TRBJ2-7; D gene uncertain. Trimming left V 2 bases short and J 5 bases short, with 10 bases between. Germline CDR1 reads MDHEN; CDR2 reads SYDVKM. This CDR3 has 13 amino acids. In DNA, the CDR3 is TGTGCCAGCAGTTTAGGTGGAGTTCACGAGCAGTACGTC. Protein sequence: CASSLGGVHEQYV.

The rearrangement uses TRBV6-6 and TRBJ2-3; 8 bases fit TRBD2. The germline CDR1 and CDR2 sequences are MNHNY and SVGAGI (reference sequence). The junction had 4 bases not matched to a gene; V was cut back by 2 bases and J by 3 bases. This CDR3 has 15 residues. CDR3 region: CASSYTGGRTDTQYF. CDR3 sequence (DNA): TGTGCCAGCAGTTACACGGGGGGGCGGACAGATACGCAGTATTTT.

The rearrangement uses TRBV5-1 and TRBJ2-7; 7 positions agree with TRBD1. Trimming took 0 bases from V and 1 from J; bases not matched to a gene: 7. The CDR3 totals 16 residues. Per germline, CDR1 SGHRS and CDR2 YFSETQ. Here the CDR3 DNA reads TGCGCCAGCAGCTTGGCCACCGGACAGGAGTCCTACGAGCAGTACTTC. This encodes CASSLATGQESYEQYF.

The chain recombines TRBV7-2 with TRBJ1-3; D is undetermined. Germline-derived CDR1 and CDR2 are SGHTA and FQGNSA. The CDR3 loop spans 16 amino acids. Trimming left V 9 bases short and J 0 bases short, with 18 bases between. The CDR3 region is CASRASQTHSGNTIYF. The CDR3 bases are TGTGCCAGTAGAGCTAGTCAGACCCACTCTGGAAACACCATATATTTT.

V and J are TRBV20-1 and TRBJ1-2; D is ambiguous. The V gene lost 2 bases and the J gene lost 6 bases, with 7 bases spanning the gap. The germline V gene has CDR1 DFQATT and CDR2 SNEGSKA (reference sequence). CDR3 length: 11 residues. The CDR3 region has the DNA TGCAGTGCTAGACTCTCGGATGGCTACACCTTC. It encodes CSARLSDGYTF.